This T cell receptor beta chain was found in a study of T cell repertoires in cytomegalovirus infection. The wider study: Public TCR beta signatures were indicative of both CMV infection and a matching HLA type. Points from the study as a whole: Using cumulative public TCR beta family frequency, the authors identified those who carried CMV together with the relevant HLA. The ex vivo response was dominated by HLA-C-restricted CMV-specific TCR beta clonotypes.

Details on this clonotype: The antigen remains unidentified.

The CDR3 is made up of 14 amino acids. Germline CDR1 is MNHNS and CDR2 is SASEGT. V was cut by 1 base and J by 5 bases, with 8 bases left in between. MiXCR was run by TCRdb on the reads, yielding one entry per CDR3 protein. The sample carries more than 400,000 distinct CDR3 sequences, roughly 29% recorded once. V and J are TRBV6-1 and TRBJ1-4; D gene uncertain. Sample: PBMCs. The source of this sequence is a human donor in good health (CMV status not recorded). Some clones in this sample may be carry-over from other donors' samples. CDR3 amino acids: CASSEEWMNEKLFF. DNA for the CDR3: TGTGCCAGCAGTGAAGAATGGATGAATGAAAAACTGTTTTTT.